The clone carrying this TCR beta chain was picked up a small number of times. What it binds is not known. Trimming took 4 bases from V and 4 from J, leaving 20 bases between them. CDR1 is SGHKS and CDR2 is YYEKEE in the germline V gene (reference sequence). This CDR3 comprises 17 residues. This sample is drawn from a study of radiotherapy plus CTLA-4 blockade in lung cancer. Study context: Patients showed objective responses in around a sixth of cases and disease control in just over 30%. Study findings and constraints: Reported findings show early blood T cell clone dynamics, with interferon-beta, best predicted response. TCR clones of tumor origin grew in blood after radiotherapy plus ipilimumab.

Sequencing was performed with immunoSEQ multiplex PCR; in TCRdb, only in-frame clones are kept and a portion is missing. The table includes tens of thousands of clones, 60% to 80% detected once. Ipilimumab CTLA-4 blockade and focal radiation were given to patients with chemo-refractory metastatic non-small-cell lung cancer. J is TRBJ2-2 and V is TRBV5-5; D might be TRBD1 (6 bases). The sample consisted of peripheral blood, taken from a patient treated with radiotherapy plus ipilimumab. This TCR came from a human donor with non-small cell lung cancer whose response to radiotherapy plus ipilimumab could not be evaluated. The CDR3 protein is CASSGGPREGGTGELFF. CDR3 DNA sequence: TGTGCCAGCAGCGGGGGTCCAAGAGAAGGGGGCACCGGGGAGCTGTTTTTT. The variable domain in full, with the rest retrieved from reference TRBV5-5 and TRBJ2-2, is DAGVTQSPTHLIKTRGQQVTLRCSPISGHKSVSWYQQVLGQGPQFIFQYYEKEERGRGNFPDRFSARQFPNYSSELNVNALLLGDSALYLCASSGGPREGGTGELFFGEGSRLTVL.